The 4 T cell receptor beta chains in this list originate from one sample, sequenced in a study of cytomegalovirus exposure and HLA in healthy donors (dated by TCRdb to the late 2010s). The method behind the library was the immunoSEQ multiplex PCR assay. For the multiplex PCR, a mixture combining 60 forward primers for TCR Vbeta segments and 13 reverse primers for TCR Jbeta segments was used. The immuneACCESS repertoire file appears here via TCRdb, limited to in-frame rearrangements. These files lack a portion of the clones; in checked studies, under half of the deficit traces to unresolved V genes, and the cause of the others is not known. The sample profile shows 100,000 or so clones; 67% of them were found once. Of the sample, around 1.9% falls within the top ten clones. Sequencing used PBMCs. The receptors derive from a man between 25 and 39 years old in good health and CMV-seronegative.

The chain carries TRBV18 and TRBJ1-2, with a possible D match to TRBD1 (5 bases). The germline V and J ends were trimmed by 3 bases and 0 bases, with 20 bases remaining between them. The CDR3 loop spans 18 amino acids. Germline-derived CDR1 and CDR2 are KGHSH and LQKENI. The DNA for the CDR3 is TGTGCCAGCTCACCCCTCGAGCGGGGCGGTCTCTCTAACTATGGCTACACCTTC. Its translation: CASSPLERGGLSNYGYTF.

The chain links TRBV2 to TRBJ2-5; D might be TRBD1 (6 bases). This CDR3 contains 14 residues. The V and J ends lost 2 bases and 1 base respectively, with 8 bases between them. The germline gives CDR1 SNHLY, CDR2 FYNNEI. The CDR3 DNA sequence: TGTGCCAGCAGTGAAAGGACAGCCCAAGAGACCCAGTACTTC. Its translation is CASSERTAQETQYF.

J is TRBJ2-5 and V is TRBV5-4; the match to TRBD1 covers 7 bases. The J call is doubtful: the DNA matches TRBJ2-7 better. The CDR3 consists of 15 residues. CDR1 and CDR2 from the germline V gene are SGHNT and YYREEE (reference sequence). The CDR3 region has the DNA TGTGCCAGCAGCTTGGACAGGGGAGAGGCCTACGAGCAGTACTTC. Encoded protein: CASSLDRGEAYEQYF.

This clone has only a few counts. The chain's CDR3 is CASSRDRVGSGANVLTF. CDR3 in DNA: TGTGCCAGCAGCCGGGACAGGGTCGGCTCTGGGGCCAACGTCCTGACTTTC. The chain joins TRBV14 to TRBJ2-6; 9 bases are shared with TRBD1. The ends lost 4 bases at V and 0 bases at J; junction bases unmatched: 4. Germline values: CDR1 SGHDN, CDR2 FVKESK. This CDR3 comprises 17 residues.